Listed here are 30 T cell receptor beta chains from one sample, sequenced in a study of blood T cell repertoires in COVID-19. Clones were read by immunoSEQ multiplex PCR, and TCRdb kept only the in-frame ones, dropping some. This sample carries some 320,000 clones, over 85% of them seen once, and the ten largest clones take around 2.7%. Sequencing was carried out using PBMCs or T cells enriched from blood (not recorded which). These receptor sequences come from a man in his sixties who had recovered from COVID-19.

This clone has only a few counts. This rearrangement joins TRBV5-1 to TRBJ1-4; D remains ambiguous. CDR1 and CDR2 from the germline V gene are SGHRS and YFSETQ. CDR3 size: 15 residues. V was pared by 0 bases and J by 0 bases, with 6 bases between. This CDR3 is CASSLDSTTNEKLFF. In DNA, the CDR3 is TGCGCCAGCAGCTTGGACAGCACAACTAATGAAAAACTGTTTTTT.

V gene TRBV7-9 combines with J gene TRBJ1-1; D is possibly TRBD1 (5 bases). The CDR3 is 12 residues long. In germline, CDR1 is SEHNR, CDR2 FQNEAQ (reference sequence). The germline V and J ends were trimmed by 6 bases and 7 bases, with 12 bases remaining between them. As DNA, the CDR3 is TGTGCCAGCAGTCCAGGGTCTTTTGAAGCTTTCTTT. Encoded protein: CASSPGSFEAFF.

This clone has only one observation. This chain connects TRBV29-1 to TRBJ2-7; D possibly corresponds to TRBD1 (6 bases). This CDR3 comprises 12 residues. CDR1 and CDR2 (germline): SQVTM, ANQGSEA. V was trimmed by 5 bases and J by 6 bases, leaving 14 bases between them. CDR3 loop: CSVQQGPLEQYF. The CDR3 DNA is TGCAGCGTTCAACAGGGCCCCCTCGAGCAGTACTTC.

The rearrangement uses TRBV19 and TRBJ2-7, with TRBD2 matching 11 bases. The CDR3 loop spans 14 amino acids. Germline V CDR1 and CDR2: LNHDA, SQIVND (reference sequence). The J segment lost 4 bases and the V segment lost 3 bases, leaving 2 bases of the junction unmatched. The CDR3 is CASSMTSGDYEQYF. In DNA form, the CDR3 reads TGTGCCAGTAGTATGACTAGCGGGGATTACGAGCAGTACTTC.

This clone was seen just once. V and J are TRBV7-6 and TRBJ2-2, with D possibly matching TRBD1 (5 bases). CDR1 and CDR2 (germline): SGHVS, FNYEAQ. V dropped 0 bases and J dropped 3 bases, with 8 bases sitting between them. CDR3 length: 15 residues. This chain's CDR3 is CASSLAPRDTGELFF. CDR3 bases: TGTGCCAGCAGCTTAGCTCCCAGGGACACCGGGGAGCTGTTTTTT.

The V and J genes are TRBV5-1 and TRBJ1-4; 9 bases map to TRBD1. The CDR3 has 15 amino acids. The germline CDR1 and CDR2 sequences are SGHRS and YFSETQ. V was pared by 5 bases and J by 1 base, with 3 bases of the junction left unmatched. CDR3: CASRTGGLTNEKLFF. The CDR3 region has the DNA TGCGCCAGCAGGACAGGGGGTTTAACTAATGAAAAACTGTTTTTT.

This clone was seen just once. The chain joins TRBV27 to TRBJ2-6; D unclear. With 2 bases removed from V and 2 bases from J, the gap between germline ends came to 16 bases. The V gene's germline CDR1 is MNHEY and CDR2 SMNVEV (reference sequence). The CDR3 sequence is 18 residues long. CDR3 coding DNA: TGTGCCAGCAGTTTAGAAGCGTCTTATGTGCCTGGGGCCAACGTCCTGACTTTC. Its protein is CASSLEASYVPGANVLTF.

The chain uses TRBV19 and TRBJ1-1; TRBD1 might be the D (6 bases). The CDR3 extends over 16 amino acids. Germline CDR1 LNHDA, CDR2 SQIVND (reference sequence). V lost 7 bases to trimming and J lost 5 bases, with 23 bases between them. For the CDR3, the DNA is TGTGCCAGTACAACACCGGGACACCCGGGGGGGACTGAAGCTTTCTTT. It encodes CASTTPGHPGGTEAFF.

The chain recombines TRBV7-8 with TRBJ1-5, with TRBD1 identical over 10 bases. Germline CDR1 reads SGHVS; CDR2 reads FQNEAQ. This CDR3 is built from 17 residues. The J segment lost 4 bases and the V segment lost 3 bases, leaving 9 bases of the junction unmatched. CDR3 region: CASSFVSGQGRNQPQHF. The CDR3 DNA is TGTGCCAGCAGCTTCGTCTCGGGACAGGGGCGGAATCAGCCCCAGCATTTT. The whole variable domain, filled in from reference TRBV7-8 and TRBJ1-5, reads GAGVSQSPRYKVAKRGQDVALRCDPISGHVSLFWYQQALGQGPEFLTYFQNEAQLDKSGLPSDRFFAERPEGSVSTLKIQRTQQEDSAVYLCASSFVSGQGRNQPQHFGDGTRLSIL.

The V and J genes are TRBV5-1 and TRBJ2-1, with 9 bases identical to TRBD1. The germline V gene encodes CDR1 SGHRS and CDR2 YFSETQ. The CDR3 spans 11 residues. The J segment lost 15 bases and the V segment lost 3 bases, leaving 4 bases of the junction unmatched. The CDR3 nucleotides are TGCGCCAGCAGCTCCGGGACAGGGTGGTTCTTC. Amino acid sequence: CASSSGTGWFF. The full variable domain, with the rest looked up from reference TRBV5-1 and TRBJ2-1, is KAGVTQTPRYLIKTRGQQVTLSCSPISGHRSVSWYQQTPGQGLQFLFEYFSETQRNKGNFPGRFSGRQFSNSRSEMNVSTLELGDSALYLCASSSGTGWFFGPGTRLTVL.

This sequence joins TRBV30 and TRBJ2-3; D is uncertain. Germline loops: CDR1 GTSNPN, CDR2 SVGIG (reference sequence). Trimming cost V 2 bases and J 5 bases, with 8 bases left between them. The CDR3 runs to 12 residues. DNA of the CDR3: TGTGCCTGGAGTCGCGTGGTAGATACGCAGTATTTT. Translated: CAWSRVVDTQYF.

This clone was counted only a few times. A read error may account for a junction end that differs from germline. The chain combines TRBV7-7 with TRBJ2-2; TRBD1 matches 8 bases. The CDR3 loop spans 16 amino acids. Germline V gene data show CDR1 as SSHAT and CDR2 as FNYEAQ (reference sequence). The DNA of the CDR3 is TGTGCTAGCAGCTTAGGGCCCCAGGGGGCCTCCGGGGAGCTGTTTTTT. This sequence encodes CASSLGPQGASGELFF.

The V and J genes are TRBV18 and TRBJ2-7; 9 bases match TRBD1. The ends lost 3 bases at V and 2 bases at J; junction bases unmatched: 8. The CDR3 is 16 amino acids. In germline, CDR1 is KGHSH, CDR2 LQKENI. DNA of the CDR3: TGTGCCAGCTCACCCCTCACAGGGGGCGAGCCCTACGAGCAGTACTTC. It translates to CASSPLTGGEPYEQYF.

The CDR3 protein is CASSSLTGKLYGYTF. For the CDR3, the DNA is TGTGCCAGCAGCTCATTAACAGGAAAACTCTATGGCTACACCTTC. This chain uses TRBV5-4 with TRBJ1-2; weak D call: TRBD1 (5 bases). Trimming stripped 3 bases from V and 4 bases from J, with 16 bases between. The CDR3 loop spans 15 amino acids. The germline V gene has CDR1 SGHNT and CDR2 YYREEE (reference sequence).

The rearrangement links TRBV9 to TRBJ1-1; D uncertain. Germline V CDR1 and CDR2: SGDLS, YYNGEE. Trimming cost V 0 bases and J 3 bases, with 6 bases left between them. The CDR3 extends over 13 amino acids. In DNA form, the CDR3 reads TGTGCCAGCAGCGTAGTATATGACACTGAAGCTTTCTTT. Encoded protein: CASSVVYDTEAFF.

Here the CDR3 reads CASSVATGRNEQFF. CDR3 nucleotide sequence: TGTGCCAGCAGCGTAGCTACAGGACGCAATGAGCAGTTCTTC. The rearrangement links TRBV9 to TRBJ2-1; D possibly corresponds to TRBD1 (5 bases). The germline CDR1 and CDR2 sequences are SGDLS and YYNGEE. V was shortened by 0 bases and J by 6 bases, with 10 bases between the two germline ends. This CDR3 has 14 residues.

In this sample, this clone turned up once. Distinct nucleotide sequences in the sample also encode this CDR3. V usage is TRBV6-5 and J usage is TRBJ1-1; D remains ambiguous. Germline assignment: CDR1 MNHEY and CDR2 SVGAGI. V dropped 7 bases and J dropped 1 base, with 10 bases sitting between them. The length of the CDR3 is 13 residues. The CDR3 sequence: CASTRGSNTEAFF. DNA for the CDR3: TGTGCCAGCACTCGCGGATCGAACACTGAAGCTTTCTTT.

The chain couples TRBV20-1 to TRBJ2-7; D gene unclear. V was trimmed by 6 bases and J by 1 base, leaving 13 bases between them. Per the germline V gene, CDR1 is DFQATT and CDR2 is SNEGSKA (reference sequence). CDR3 size: 13 residues. The CDR3 protein is CSASGSLSYEQYF. CDR3 coding DNA: TGCAGTGCCAGTGGGTCACTATCCTACGAGCAGTACTTC.

The chain uses TRBV24-1 and TRBJ2-6; tentatively, D is TRBD1 (5 bases). The CDR3 has 13 residues. From germline, CDR1 is KGHDR and CDR2 SFDVKD. V lost 11 bases to trimming and J lost 4 bases, with 11 bases between them. Written as DNA, the CDR3 is TGTGCCATCCAGGGTAAAGGGGCCAACGTCCTGACTTTC. This sequence encodes CAIQGKGANVLTF.

CDR3 protein: CATSRDWGTTSGNTIYF. CDR3 DNA: TGTGCCACCAGCAGAGATTGGGGGACTACCTCTGGAAACACCATATATTTT. This chain connects TRBV15 to TRBJ1-3; TRBD1 might be the D (5 bases). Trimming shortened V by 0 bases and J by 0 bases, and 12 bases separated the two germline ends. There are 17 residues in the CDR3. The V gene's germline CDR1 is LNHNV and CDR2 YYDKDF (reference sequence).

The V call is TRBV27, the J call TRBJ1-5; D perhaps matches TRBD1 (5 bases). The germline V and J ends were trimmed by 6 bases and 3 bases, with 15 bases remaining between them. Germline V CDR1 and CDR2: MNHEY, SMNVEV (reference sequence). CDR3 size: 15 residues. This chain's CDR3 is CASSRNRGNNQPQHF. The CDR3 DNA sequence: TGTGCCAGCAGCCGAAATCGGGGGAACAATCAGCCCCAGCATTTT.

This clone came up once. The chain's CDR3 is CASTSDPGGNQPQHF. CDR3 nucleotide sequence: TGTGCCAGTACCTCGGACCCAGGAGGGAATCAGCCCCAGCATTTT. The chain links TRBV19 to TRBJ1-5; D call uncertain. V lost 7 bases and J 4 bases, leaving 17 bases between the germline ends. In germline, CDR1 is LNHDA, CDR2 SQIVND (reference sequence). The CDR3 totals 15 residues.

The chain employs TRBV12-3 or TRBV12-4 and TRBJ1-5; D uncertain. The CDR3 runs to 12 residues. With 5 bases removed from V and 4 bases from J, the gap between germline ends came to 6 bases. CDR3 in amino acids: CASSPGNQPQHF. The CDR3 DNA sequence: TGTGCCAGCAGTCCCGGGAATCAGCCCCAGCATTTT.

The chain carries TRBV21-1 and TRBJ1-3. TRBV21-1 is a documented pseudogene. CDR3 size: 17 residues. The chain's CDR3 is CAGNIANGIFSGNTIYF. CDR3 nucleotides: TGTGCCGGAAACATTGCCAACGGGATCTTCTCTGGAAACACCATATATTTT.

The chain has TRBV7-6 and TRBJ2-1, with a weak D call TRBD2 (7 bases). Germline CDR1 and CDR2: SGHVS and FNYEAQ. This CDR3 spans 17 amino acids. Trimming cost V 5 bases and J 0 bases, with 17 bases left between them. CDR3 sequence (DNA): TGTGCCAGCAGCCTGATGGGGGGGCAGAGCTCCTACAATGAGCAGTTCTTC. It specifies CASSLMGGQSSYNEQFF.

This chain joins TRBV4-3 and TRBJ1-2; D possibly corresponds to TRBD1 (5 bases). Germline V lookup: CDR1 LGHNA, CDR2 YSLEER. The V end was cut by 0 bases, the J end by 5 bases, with 16 bases between. This CDR3 contains 16 residues. CDR3 DNA sequence: TGCGCCAGCAGCCAAGATCAGGGCACGGTCGTTTATGGCTACACCTTC. Translation gives CASSQDQGTVVYGYTF.

The CDR3, as DNA: TGTGCCAGCAGCGTGAATCCGGGACTGAACACCGGGGAGCTGTTTTTT. It codes for CASSVNPGLNTGELFF. The chain carries TRBV9 and TRBJ2-2; D is perhaps TRBD2 (6 bases). Germline loops: CDR1 SGDLS, CDR2 YYNGEE. There are 16 residues in the CDR3. Deletions cut 2 bases from V and 1 base from J, with 12 bases between.

This rearrangement joins TRBV10-3 to TRBJ2-3; TRBD1 might be the D (5 bases). Germline CDR1 and CDR2: ENHRY and SYGVKD. V was trimmed by 2 bases and J by 2 bases, leaving 8 bases between them. CDR3 length equals 14 residues. DNA for the CDR3: TGTGCCATCAGTGAGACAGGAACCACAGATACGCAGTATTTT. Residues: CAISETGTTDTQYF.

Here the CDR3 reads CASSPPTGQNTEAFF. As DNA, the CDR3 is TGTGCCAGCAGTCCACCGACAGGGCAGAACACTGAAGCTTTCTTT. The chain is built from TRBV6-6 and TRBJ1-1, with 7 bases aligning to TRBD1. V was clipped by 5 bases and J by 1 base; unmatched bases: 7. Germline V gene data show CDR1 as MNHNY and CDR2 as SVGAGI (reference sequence). There are 15 residues in the CDR3.

The chain couples TRBV6-1 to TRBJ1-4; the match to TRBD1 covers 8 bases. Germline V lookup: CDR1 MNHNS, CDR2 SASEGT. V lost 3 bases, J lost 3 bases, and 3 bases stayed unmatched. CDR3 length equals 15 residues. The CDR3 protein is CASSDYRGANEKLFF. CDR3 DNA sequence: TGTGCCAGCAGTGATTACAGGGGGGCTAATGAAAAACTGTTTTTT.